Below are 31 T cell receptor beta chains sequenced from a single sample in a study of shared clonotypes between healthy human individuals. The method was immunoSEQ multiplex PCR; TCRdb's version includes in-frame clones alone and lacks a portion of them. The sample gives about 1 million clones, roughly 75% of which show up once; about 1.5% is in the top ten. The sequencing sample was made of memory CD4+ T cells sorted from blood. Subset indicated: CD45RA-negative fraction. The receptors stem from a man between 18 and 29 years old in good health.

This rearrangement joins TRBV5-4 to TRBJ1-2; TRBD1 matches at 12 bases. Germline CDR1 is SGHNT and CDR2 is YYREEE (reference sequence). The V gene end was trimmed by 4 bases and the J gene end by 2 bases; junction bases not matched to a gene: 6. This CDR3 has 16 amino acids. Here the CDR3 reads CASSTAGTGGNYGYTF. In nucleotides, the CDR3 is TGTGCCAGCAGCACGGCCGGGACAGGGGGCAACTATGGCTACACCTTC.

V is TRBV6-6 and J is TRBJ2-2, with TRBD1 matching 8 bases. This CDR3 comprises 16 residues. V shed 7 bases and J 5 bases; nucleotides not matched to a gene: 12. From germline, CDR1 is MNHNY and CDR2 SVGAGI (reference sequence). The CDR3 protein is CASNSGGAQLTGELFF. In DNA form, the CDR3 reads TGTGCCAGCAATTCAGGGGGCGCTCAACTTACCGGGGAGCTGTTTTTT.

The chain carries TRBV28 and TRBJ2-5, with D hard to call. V lost 1 base to trimming and J lost 7 bases, with 10 bases between them. This CDR3 comprises 13 residues. The germline CDR1 and CDR2 sequences are MDHEN and SYDVKM. CDR3 sequence reads: CASSLSVPGTQYF. As DNA, the CDR3 is TGTGCCAGCAGTTTATCCGTTCCGGGGACCCAGTACTTC.

J is TRBJ2-1 and V is TRBV27; no clear D gene. Deletions cut 8 bases from V and 10 bases from J, with 18 bases between. The CDR3 is 13 amino acids. The germline CDR1 and CDR2 sequences are MNHEY and SMNVEV (reference sequence). This CDR3 reads CASFSPLFKEQFF. The CDR3 DNA is TGTGCCAGCTTCTCCCCCCTTTTTAAGGAGCAGTTCTTC.

The J gene is TRBJ2-5, the V gene TRBV11-2; 7 nucleotides agree with TRBD1. V lost 6 bases and J lost 3; bases outside the gene matches: 4. Germline loops: CDR1 SGHAT, CDR2 FQNNGV. The CDR3 totals 13 residues. CDR3 nucleotides: TGTGCCAGCAGTCGCGGACAGGAAGAGACCCAGTACTTC. Translation gives CASSRGQEETQYF.

This clone appeared a single time. The V call is TRBV9, the J call TRBJ2-3; perhaps TRBD2 as D (7 bases). V lost 4 bases and J 1 base, leaving 13 bases between the germline ends. Germline CDR1 is SGDLS and CDR2 is YYNGEE. The CDR3 spans 15 residues. The DNA of the CDR3 is TGTGCCAGCAGCCCCCGGGGGGCTGGCACAGATACGCAGTATTTT. This encodes CASSPRGAGTDTQYF.

This clone was detected only once. The CDR3 is CASSRRGPQETQYF. CDR3 DNA: TGTGCCAGCAGCCGAAGGGGGCCTCAAGAGACCCAGTACTTC. The rearrangement links TRBV7-2 to TRBJ2-5, with 7 positions matching TRBD1. The CDR3 has 14 residues. With V trimmed by 5 bases and J by 2 bases, 5 bases remained unmatched. Germline V lookup: CDR1 SGHTA, CDR2 FQGNSA.

This chain connects TRBV18 to TRBJ1-4; D ambiguous. Per germline, CDR1 KGHSH and CDR2 LQKENI. V lost 6 bases and J 8 bases, leaving 16 bases between the germline ends. CDR3 length: 14 amino acids. CDR3 bases: TGTGCCAGCTCCCAGTCCCCCGTGGGCGAAAAACTGTTTTTT. Protein sequence: CASSQSPVGEKLFF.

This chain uses TRBV15 with TRBJ2-3; tentatively, D is TRBD1 (6 bases). The ends were cut back, 5 bases at V and 3 bases at J, with 18 bases in the middle. Germline CDR1 and CDR2: LNHNV and YYDKDF (reference sequence). The CDR3 covers 16 residues. For the CDR3, the DNA is TGTGCCACCAGCCCACAGGGAAGGGGTAGAACAGATACGCAGTATTTT. Translated: CATSPQGRGRTDTQYF. The full variable domain, completed using reference TRBV15 and TRBJ2-3, is DAMVIQNPRYQVTQFGKPVTLSCSQTLNHNVMYWYQQKSSQAPKLLFHYYDKDFNNEADTPDNFQSRRPNTSFCFLDIRSPGLGDTAMYLCATSPQGRGRTDTQYFGPGTRLTVL.

This clone was detected only a few times. V gene TRBV5-3 combines with J gene TRBJ1-2, with unresolved D. TRBV5-3 is sorted into the ORF group, with uncertain function. The CDR3 spans 13 residues. The V end lost 4 bases, the J end lost 8 bases, and 15 bases lay between the germline ends. CDR3 amino acids: CARSLSPWRGYTF. CDR3 coding DNA: TGTGCCAGAAGCCTGTCCCCTTGGAGGGGCTACACCTTC.

About this clone: One end of the junction does not line up with germline, which may come from a read error. This CDR3 is also generated by other DNA sequences in the sample. J is TRBJ1-1 and V is TRBV7-7; unclear D gene. The length of the CDR3 is 13 residues. CDR1 SSHAT and CDR2 FNYEAQ come from the germline V gene (reference sequence). The CDR3 DNA is TGTGCTAGCAGCTCTGACCGCAACACTGAAGCTTTCTTT. It translates to CASSSDRNTEAFF.

The V call is TRBV7-9, the J call TRBJ2-7, with D perhaps TRBD2 (5 bases). With 5 bases removed from V and 3 bases from J, the gap between germline ends came to 17 bases. Germline V gene data show CDR1 as SEHNR and CDR2 as FQNEAQ (reference sequence). CDR3 length equals 15 residues. CDR3 DNA sequence: TGTGCCAGCAGCCGAGGACTGGGTCTTGGCTACGAGCAGTACTTC. It translates to CASSRGLGLGYEQYF.

This clone was counted many times. The CDR3 coding sequence is TGTGCCAGCAGCTCCAGACCCGGGACATCTGGAAACACCATATATTTT. Translation gives CASSSRPGTSGNTIYF. The V call is TRBV7-2, the J call TRBJ1-3; a weak D match, TRBD1 (6 bases). Looked up from germline, CDR1 is SGHTA and CDR2 is FQGNSA. The ends were cut back, 4 bases at V and 1 base at J, with 14 bases in the middle. The CDR3 spans 16 residues. The variable domain in full, completed from reference TRBV7-2 and TRBJ1-3, reads GAGVSQSPSNKVTEKGKDVELRCDPISGHTALYWYRQSLGQGLEFLIYFQGNSAPDKSGLPSDRFSAERTGGSVSTLTIQRTQQEDSAVYLCASSSRPGTSGNTIYFGEGSWLTVV.

The V and J genes are TRBV7-3 and TRBJ1-1, with D unresolved. V lost 5 bases and J 1 base, leaving 5 bases between the germline ends. Germline V gene lookup returns CDR1 SGHTA and CDR2 FQGTGA. The CDR3 runs 12 residues. The CDR3 DNA reads TGTGCCAGCAGCACTTCGAACACTGAAGCTTTCTTT. Its protein is CASSTSNTEAFF.

This chain uses TRBV9 with TRBJ2-3; no definite D call. Per germline, CDR1 SGDLS and CDR2 YYNGEE. There are 11 residues in the CDR3. The V and J ends lost 8 bases and 1 base respectively, with 5 bases between them. This CDR3 is CASARTDTQYF. CDR3 nucleotide sequence: TGTGCCAGTGCCCGCACAGATACGCAGTATTTT.

This clone was seen only a few times. This chain connects TRBV6-5 to TRBJ1-6; no clear D. Trimming shortened V by 5 bases and J by 14 bases, and 13 bases separated the two germline ends. Germline loops: CDR1 MNHEY, CDR2 SVGAGI. CDR3 size: 12 residues. CDR3 sequence reads: CASSRLSGALHF. The CDR3 nucleotides read TGTGCCAGCAGTCGTCTGAGCGGAGCCCTCCACTTT.

This chain uses TRBV7-3 with TRBJ2-3; weak D call: TRBD1 (5 bases). CDR1 is SGHTA, CDR2 FQGTGA, per germline. The ends were cut back, 3 bases at V and 2 bases at J, with 12 bases in the middle. CDR3 length: 15 amino acids. The CDR3 sequence is CASSLQGSHTDTQYF. The CDR3 region has the DNA TGTGCCAGCAGCTTGCAGGGTTCCCACACAGATACGCAGTATTTT.

The V gene is TRBV5-1, the J gene TRBJ2-7; 12 positions agree with TRBD1. V was pared by 4 bases and J by 6 bases, with 5 bases of the junction left unmatched. Germline V CDR1 and CDR2: SGHRS, YFSETQ. The CDR3 has 14 residues. This chain's CDR3 is CASSLGDRGLEQYF. CDR3 nucleotides: TGCGCCAGCAGCCTGGGGGACAGGGGGCTCGAGCAGTACTTC.

V gene TRBV25-1 combines with J gene TRBJ2-6; D uncertain. Germline-derived CDR1 and CDR2 are MGHDK and SYGVNS. The CDR3 has 16 amino acids. V lost 1 base to trimming and J lost 1 base, with 8 bases between them. CDR3 loop: CASSESRLSGANVLTF. The CDR3 region has the DNA TGTGCCAGCAGTGAATCTAGGCTATCTGGGGCCAACGTCCTGACTTTC.

This sequence joins TRBV2 and TRBJ2-6; 7 bases are shared with TRBD2. The CDR3 has 18 amino acids. Germline V gene sequence: CDR1 SNHLY, CDR2 FYNNEI. J was trimmed by 3 bases and V by 4 bases; bases with no gene match: 12. CDR3: CASSAGPGGTYGANVLTF. The CDR3 DNA follows: TGTGCCAGCAGTGCCGGGCCGGGGGGAACCTATGGGGCCAACGTCCTGACTTTC.

This chain links TRBV7-2 with TRBJ2-1; 10 bases are a match to TRBD2. CDR3 size: 19 residues. After removal of 5 bases from V and 0 bases from J, the junction contained 13 bases not matched to a gene. CDR1 is SGHTA and CDR2 is FQGNSA in the germline V gene. DNA for the CDR3: TGTGCCAGCAGCCCCTGGGGGCTAGCGGGGGCCTCCTCCTACAATGAGCAGTTCTTC. It is translated as CASSPWGLAGASSYNEQFF.

The genes are TRBV19 and TRBJ1-1; TRBD1 matches at 7 bases. CDR3 length: 15 amino acids. Germline V lookup: CDR1 LNHDA, CDR2 SQIVND (reference sequence). J gave up 6 bases and V 5 bases, and 12 bases lay outside the gene matches. Written as DNA, the CDR3 is TGTGCCAGTAGTGCCTCCGAGGGGGCAAACTCTGAAGCTTTCTTT. It translates to CASSASEGANSEAFF.

As to this clone: The sample holds other DNA sequences that translate to the same CDR3. The chain links TRBV30 to TRBJ1-1; 10 bases match TRBD1. Germline V gene sequence: CDR1 GTSNPN, CDR2 SVGIG (reference sequence). The CDR3 contains 13 residues. J gave up 6 bases and V 1 base, and 2 bases lay outside the gene matches. The CDR3 DNA is TGTGCCTGGAGTGGACAGGGGGCCTCTGAAGCTTTCTTT. Translation gives CAWSGQGASEAFF.

This clone was counted ten times or more. The gene calls are TRBV6-5 and TRBJ1-2; 9 bases fit TRBD1. The germline CDR1 and CDR2 sequences are MNHEY and SVGAGI. CDR3 length: 15 amino acids. The V and J ends lost 5 bases and 2 bases, in that order; junction bases with no gene match: 6. Here the CDR3 reads CASSRPGTGNYGYTF. Written as DNA, the CDR3 is TGTGCCAGCAGTCGACCCGGGACAGGGAACTATGGCTACACCTTC.

The chain is built from TRBV2 and TRBJ1-2; 7 bases line up with TRBD1. Germline CDR1 is SNHLY and CDR2 is FYNNEI. The length of the CDR3 is 13 residues. V lost 6 bases to trimming and J lost 8 bases; unmatched junction nucleotides: 9. The CDR3 coding sequence is TGTGCCAGCAGGAACACAGGGGATCAGGGCTACACCTTC. This sequence encodes CASRNTGDQGYTF.

The CDR3 reads CASSVVGTGTGELFF. In DNA, the CDR3 is TGTGCCAGCAGCGTAGTAGGGACAGGCACCGGGGAGCTGTTTTTT. The V call is TRBV9, the J call TRBJ2-2; 8 bases are a match to TRBD1. CDR1 is SGDLS and CDR2 is YYNGEE in the germline V gene. The CDR3 has 15 residues. V gave up 0 bases and J gave up 4 bases; unmatched junction bases: 2. The complete variable domain, with remaining parts taken from reference TRBV9 and TRBJ2-2, reads DSGVTQTPKHLITATGQRVTLRCSPRSGDLSVYWYQQSLDQGLQFLIQYYNGEERAKGNILERFSAQQFPDLHSELNLSSLELGDSALYFCASSVVGTGTGELFFGEGSRLTVL.

On this clone: Other DNA sequences in this sample translate to the same CDR3. V is TRBV20-1 and J is TRBJ2-7; TRBD2 might be the D (5 bases). Germline V lookup: CDR1 DFQATT, CDR2 SNEGSKA (reference sequence). V was trimmed by 3 bases and J by 3 bases, leaving 6 bases between them. This CDR3 comprises 11 residues. DNA of the CDR3: TGCAGTGCTAGGAGGGACTACGAGCAGTACTTC. As protein: CSARRDYEQYF.

Remarks on this clone: Other DNA sequences in the sample encode the same CDR3. The chain joins TRBV7-2 to TRBJ2-2; D gene uncertain. Germline CDR1 and CDR2: SGHTA and FQGNSA. This CDR3 spans 15 amino acids. The V end was cut by 1 base, the J end by 0 bases, with 6 bases between. The CDR3 region has the DNA TGTGCCAGCAGCTTAGTCGCGGCGAACACCGGGGAGCTGTTTTTT. Translation: CASSLVAANTGELFF.

The rearrangement joins TRBV5-8 to TRBJ1-5; D gene ambiguous. This CDR3 spans 13 amino acids. The germline V gene has CDR1 SGHTS and CDR2 YDEGEE. V lost 4 bases, J lost 3 bases, and 8 bases lay in between. Here the CDR3 DNA reads TGTGCCAGCAGCACCCTTAACAATCAGCCCCAGCATTTT. This codes for CASSTLNNQPQHF. The full variable domain, completed using reference TRBV5-8 and TRBJ1-5, is EAGVTQSPTHLIKTRGQQATLRCSPISGHTSVYWYQQALGLGLQFLLWYDEGEERNRGNFPPRFSGRQFPNYSSELNVNALELEDSALYLCASSTLNNQPQHFGDGTRLSIL.

V usage is TRBV19 and J usage is TRBJ1-5; a weak D match, TRBD1 (6 bases). The V end lost 6 bases, the J end lost 6 bases, and 18 bases lay between the germline ends. The CDR3 spans 15 residues. Per germline, CDR1 LNHDA and CDR2 SQIVND (reference sequence). The CDR3 region has the DNA TGTGCCAGTAGCTCCCAGGACAGCGGTCTTCAGCCCCAGCATTTT. Its protein product is CASSSQDSGLQPQHF.

The gene calls are TRBV6-1 and TRBJ1-5, with no clear D. Germline V gene lookup returns CDR1 MNHNS and CDR2 SASEGT. The CDR3 is made up of 14 amino acids. V was trimmed by 8 bases and J by 0 bases, leaving 11 bases between them. CDR3 residues: CASLTDYSNQPQHF. DNA of the CDR3: TGTGCCAGCCTGACGGACTATAGCAATCAGCCCCAGCATTTT.